Below are 4 T cell receptor beta chains sequenced from a single sample in a study of tumor-infiltrating lymphocytes in primary liver carcinoma. Joint extraction of RNA and DNA used about 17-33 mg of bulk tissue that was unsorted. The authors made TCR beta cDNA from roughly 480 ng total RNA with a constant-region primer. Libraries for TCR beta were built through three nested multiplex PCR rounds, which together made up a slightly modified ARM-PCR procedure. The first two PCR rounds used TRBV1-TRBV30 primers with a Cbeta primer, approximately 10 cycles each. Each CDR3 protein gets one entry after TCRdb re-called the multiplex PCR reads with MiXCR. The sample holds roughly 120,000 distinct CDR3 sequences, 60% to 80% seen once. Sequencing was performed on liver tumor tissue from sampling region 3. Subset indicated: tumor region T3, left-lateral pole. These receptors were taken from a woman in her sixties with primary liver carcinoma and hepatitis B virus infection.

The chain has TRBV2 and TRBJ2-7, with D possibly being TRBD2 (5 bases). V shed 4 bases and J shed 0 bases, with 13 bases lying between them. The CDR3 contains 15 residues. Germline assignment: CDR1 SNHLY and CDR2 FYNNEI. DNA of the CDR3: TGTGCCAGCAGTGTAGGTGGGAGTCGCTCCTACGAGCAGTACTTC. Residues: CASSVGGSRSYEQYF. The full variable domain, its missing parts supplied by reference TRBV2 and TRBJ2-7, is EPEVTQTPSHQVTQMGQEVILRCVPISNHLYFYWYRQILGQKVEFLVSFYNNEISEKSEIFDDQFSVERPDGSNFTLKIRSTKLEDSAMYFCASSVGGSRSYEQYFGPGTRLTVT.

Turning to this clonotype: Germline and junction disagree at one end, which may indicate a read error. This rearrangement joins TRBV5-1 to TRBJ1-2; 8 bases fit TRBD1. Per germline, CDR1 SGHRS and CDR2 YFSETQ. This CDR3 has 13 amino acids. The CDR3 DNA is TGCGCCAGCAGGTCGACAGGGGACTATGGCTACATCTTC. Its translation: CASRSTGDYGYIF. Looking up the rest from reference TRBV5-1 and TRBJ1-2 gives the full variable domain: KAGVTQTPRYLIKTRGQQVTLSCSPISGHRSVSWYQQTPGQGLQFLFEYFSETQRNKGNFPGRFSGRQFSNSRSEMNVSTLELGDSALYLCASRSTGDYGYIFGSGTRLTVV.

In its sample, this clonotype was seen many times. J is TRBJ2-3 and V is TRBV11-2; no clear D gene. Germline values: CDR1 SGHAT, CDR2 FQNNGV. Trimming took off 6 bases at V and 3 bases at J, with 4 bases between the two ends. This CDR3 contains 11 residues. The DNA for the CDR3 is TGTGCCAGCAGACTTACAGATACGCAGTATTTT. The encoded protein is CASRLTDTQYF.

Of note for this clonotype: At one end the junction does not follow the germline gene, possibly because of a read error. This chain joins TRBV29-1 and TRBJ2-7; 11 bases line up with TRBD1. Germline CDR1 is SQVTM and CDR2 is ANQGSEA. The CDR3 is made up of 14 amino acids. CDR3: CSAKDRGRASEQHF. For the CDR3, the DNA is TGCAGCGCGAAGGACAGGGGGCGCGCCTCGGAGCAGCACTTC.